Below, 28 T cell receptor beta chains from the same sample are listed, as sequenced in a study of cytomegalovirus exposure and HLA in healthy donors (dated by TCRdb to the late 2010s). Libraries came from the immunoSEQ multiplex PCR assay. The clones in this table, taken by TCRdb from immuneACCESS, are in-frame only. Not every clone is retained; where verified, under half of the shortfall comes from an unresolved V gene, and the cause of the rest is unknown. The sample data list more than 55,000 clones, and nearly 90% of these were observed just once. Roughly 15% of the sample goes to the ten largest clones. Sequencing used PBMCs. These receptors were obtained from a young woman in good health and CMV-seronegative.

The CDR3 loop reads CASSPRTGVLYGYTF. For the CDR3, the DNA is TGTGCCAGCAGCCCCCGGACAGGGGTTCTCTATGGCTACACCTTC. The genes are TRBV7-9 and TRBJ1-2, with 9 nucleotides matching TRBD1. The CDR3 spans 15 residues. Germline V gives CDR1 SEHNR, CDR2 FQNEAQ (reference sequence). After removal of 5 bases from V and 4 bases from J, the junction contained 8 bases not matched to a gene.

This chain joins TRBV15 and TRBJ1-1; a possible D gene is TRBD1 (5 bases). Between the trimmed V and J ends, which lost 0 bases and 2 bases, there was a span of 10 bases. This CDR3 is 15 amino acids long. In germline, CDR1 is LNHNV, CDR2 YYDKDF (reference sequence). Written as DNA, the CDR3 is TGTGCCACCAGCAGAGATCGTCAGGGAAACACTGAAGCTTTCTTT. As protein: CATSRDRQGNTEAFF.

The rearrangement links TRBV18 to TRBJ2-7; D is possibly TRBD1 (5 bases). CDR1 and CDR2 (germline): KGHSH, LQKENI. The germline V and J ends were trimmed by 3 bases and 5 bases, with 11 bases remaining between them. The CDR3 extends over 13 amino acids. In DNA, the CDR3 is TGTGCCAGCTCACCCTCAGGGAACCACGAGCAGTACTTC. Translation: CASSPSGNHEQYF.

This clone was detected a few times. The rearrangement links TRBV28 to TRBJ1-2; 7 bases map to TRBD1. The CDR3 length is 16 residues. The J segment lost 3 bases and the V segment lost 4 bases, leaving 11 bases of the junction unmatched. Germline CDR1 is MDHEN and CDR2 is SYDVKM. CDR3 DNA sequence: TGTGCCAGCAGTTCGATTTACAGGGGTTCCGACTATGGCTACACCTTC. This gives the protein CASSSIYRGSDYGYTF.

The CDR3 region is CASSLARAGQPQHF. The CDR3 nucleotides are TGTGCCAGCAGCTTGGCGAGGGCAGGTCAGCCCCAGCATTTT. The V and J genes are TRBV5-6 and TRBJ1-5; no firm D call. V was clipped by 0 bases and J by 6 bases, with 10 bases between them. From germline, CDR1 is SGHDT and CDR2 YYEEEE. This CDR3 has 14 residues.

The chain is built from TRBV19 and TRBJ2-1, with 8 positions matching TRBD2. This CDR3 comprises 15 residues. V shed 4 bases and J 11 bases; nucleotides not matched to a gene: 13. From germline, CDR1 is LNHDA and CDR2 SQIVND (reference sequence). CDR3 sequence (DNA): TGTGCCAGTAGTACCAAGCGGGGGCCGCTTAGGAAGCAGTTCTTC. It translates to CASSTKRGPLRKQFF.

The rearrangement links TRBV9 to TRBJ2-1; possible D gene TRBD2, 7 bases. The CDR3 has 16 amino acids. CDR1 and CDR2 (germline): SGDLS, YYNGEE. The V end was cut by 1 base, the J end by 9 bases, with 20 bases between. The CDR3 coding sequence is TGTGCCAGCAGCGTACCTTCGGGGGGCGTTTCGTCTGAGCAGTTCTTC. Its protein product is CASSVPSGGVSSEQFF. The variable domain in full, with the rest retrieved from reference TRBV9 and TRBJ2-1, is DSGVTQTPKHLITATGQRVTLRCSPRSGDLSVYWYQQSLDQGLQFLIQYYNGEERAKGNILERFSAQQFPDLHSELNLSSLELGDSALYFCASSVPSGGVSSEQFFGPGTRLTVL.

This rearrangement joins TRBV6-1 to TRBJ2-6, with D uncertain. V shed 2 bases and J shed 0 bases, with 5 bases lying between them. The CDR3 loop spans 15 amino acids. Germline V gives CDR1 MNHNS, CDR2 SASEGT. CDR3 bases: TGTGCCAGCAGTGAAAGAGCCTCTGGGGCCAACGTCCTGACTTTC. Its protein is CASSERASGANVLTF.

The table lists this clone with a count of one. This chain's CDR3 is CASSHRDIYGYTF. DNA for the CDR3: TGTGCCAGCAGTCACCGGGACATCTATGGCTACACCTTC. This chain links TRBV2 with TRBJ1-2, with D perhaps TRBD1 (6 bases). The CDR3 totals 13 residues. The germline gives CDR1 SNHLY, CDR2 FYNNEI. Trimming cost V 5 bases and J 4 bases, with 11 bases left between them.

V is TRBV6-4 and J is TRBJ2-7; 9 nucleotides align to TRBD2. With V trimmed by 5 bases and J by 2 bases, 7 bases remained unmatched. The V gene's germline CDR1 is MRHNA and CDR2 SNTAGT. This CDR3 has 15 amino acids. The CDR3 is CASSPAAGGPYEQYF. The CDR3 coding sequence is TGTGCCAGCAGTCCCGCGGCGGGAGGGCCCTACGAGCAGTACTTC.

The V and J genes are TRBV19 and TRBJ1-5; D not certain. Germline CDR1 LNHDA, CDR2 SQIVND (reference sequence). The V and J ends lost 5 bases and 3 bases respectively, with 20 bases between them. This CDR3 is 17 amino acids long. The CDR3 region has the DNA TGTGCCAGTAGTCCTCGGGAGGTCCGACCGGTCAATCAGCCCCAGCATTTT. As protein: CASSPREVRPVNQPQHF. Full variable domain (missing parts from reference TRBV19 and TRBJ1-5): DGGITQSPKYLFRKEGQNVTLSCEQNLNHDAMYWYRQDPGQGLRLIYYSQIVNDFQKGDIAEGYSVSREKKESFPLTVTSAQKNPTAFYLCASSPREVRPVNQPQHFGDGTRLSIL.

The CDR3 coding sequence is TGCGCCAGCAGCCCCCCCTCTGGGCGGGGGGGCCTCCGTACCGGGGAGCTGTTTTTT. Its translation is CASSPPSGRGGLRTGELFF. V is TRBV4-1 and J is TRBJ2-2; TRBD2 aligns across 9 bases. The CDR3 totals 19 residues. After removal of 4 bases from V and 5 bases from J, the junction contained 17 bases not matched to a gene. Per germline, CDR1 MGHRA and CDR2 YSYEKL.

V and J are TRBV5-1 and TRBJ2-3, with 8 bases fitting TRBD1. The germline V gene has CDR1 SGHRS and CDR2 YFSETQ. V was clipped by 3 bases and J by 5 bases; unmatched bases: 5. The CDR3 is made up of 14 amino acids. The CDR3 reads CASSSGTGRDTQYF. DNA for the CDR3: TGCGCCAGCAGCTCCGGGACAGGACGAGATACGCAGTATTTT.

This chain joins TRBV9 and TRBJ2-1; 10 positions agree with TRBD2. CDR1 is SGDLS and CDR2 is YYNGEE in the germline V gene. The CDR3 consists of 15 residues. V dropped 2 bases and J dropped 6; count of bases not matched to a gene: 5. The CDR3 region is CASSVNGLAVNEQFF. The CDR3 DNA reads TGTGCCAGCAGCGTGAACGGACTAGCGGTCAATGAGCAGTTCTTC.

This chain connects TRBV2 to TRBJ2-6; D not resolved. Germline V gives CDR1 SNHLY, CDR2 FYNNEI. This CDR3 region has 16 residues. With 7 bases removed from V and 2 bases from J, the gap between germline ends came to 15 bases. The CDR3 region is CASIPVPEPGANVLTF. The DNA of the CDR3 is TGTGCCAGCATACCGGTACCCGAACCTGGGGCCAACGTCCTGACTTTC.

The CDR3 here is CASSPEESGRNGYTF. In DNA, the CDR3 is TGTGCCAGCAGCCCCGAGGAGTCGGGGAGAAATGGCTACACCTTC. This sequence joins TRBV7-9 and TRBJ1-2; the D is unclear. This CDR3 comprises 15 residues. V shed 5 bases and J shed 6 bases, with 19 bases lying between them. CDR1 SEHNR and CDR2 FQNEAQ come from the germline V gene (reference sequence).

The chain combines TRBV10-3 with TRBJ2-5, with 10 bases aligning to TRBD1. The J segment lost 4 bases and the V segment lost 10 bases, leaving 12 bases of the junction unmatched. The germline CDR1 and CDR2 sequences are ENHRY and SYGVKD. The CDR3 has 15 residues. This CDR3 reads CATGSRDRGGETQYF. DNA of the CDR3: TGTGCCACGGGCTCGAGGGACAGGGGCGGAGAGACCCAGTACTTC.

The rearrangement joins TRBV18 to TRBJ2-6, with D possibly TRBD1 on 6 matching bases. CDR1 KGHSH and CDR2 LQKENI come from the germline V gene. This CDR3 region has 15 residues. Trimming removed 6 bases at V and 8 bases at J, with 17 bases between. In nucleotides, the CDR3 is TGTGCCAGCTCTAGGGGGTCCACGGGGCCCAACGTCCTGACTTTC. As protein: CASSRGSTGPNVLTF.

The chain has TRBV7-9 and TRBJ2-7, with D uncertain. CDR1 and CDR2 from the germline V gene are SEHNR and FQNEAQ (reference sequence). V lost 4 bases, J lost 3 bases, and 16 bases lay in between. CDR3 length: 15 amino acids. The chain's CDR3 is CASSSMVGSFYEQYF. The CDR3 DNA follows: TGTGCCAGCAGCTCCATGGTCGGGTCTTTCTACGAGCAGTACTTC.

The genes are TRBV5-1 and TRBJ2-5; TRBD1 agrees at 10 bases. CDR1 is SGHRS and CDR2 is YFSETQ in the germline V gene. With 3 bases clipped from V and 5 bases from J, the junction kept 7 bases outside the gene matches. This CDR3 spans 15 amino acids. The CDR3 DNA follows: TGCGCCAGCAGCTCCAGACAGGGGGCATGGGAGACCCAGTACTTC. Translation gives CASSSRQGAWETQYF.

V usage is TRBV2 and J usage is TRBJ2-7; a possible D gene is TRBD1 (6 bases). This CDR3 has 14 amino acids. Germline V gene sequence: CDR1 SNHLY, CDR2 FYNNEI. Trimming took off 6 bases at V and 0 bases at J, with 12 bases between the two ends. CDR3 region: CASRLQGSSYEQYF. In DNA, the CDR3 is TGTGCCAGCAGACTACAGGGATCCTCCTACGAGCAGTACTTC.

V and J are TRBV27 and TRBJ2-1; possible D gene TRBD2, 6 bases. Trimming pared 3 bases from V and 6 bases from J, leaving 15 bases between. This CDR3 contains 15 residues. The germline V gene has CDR1 MNHEY and CDR2 SMNVEV (reference sequence). This CDR3 reads CASSFEGLETNEQFF. The DNA of the CDR3 is TGTGCCAGCAGTTTTGAGGGACTGGAAACCAATGAGCAGTTCTTC.

This rearrangement joins TRBV29-1 to TRBJ2-5; 7 positions agree with TRBD1. Germline-derived CDR1 and CDR2 are SQVTM and ANQGSEA. Trimming took 3 bases from V and 7 from J; bases not matched to a gene: 11. The CDR3 is made up of 14 amino acids. In DNA form, the CDR3 reads TGCAGCGTTGACGGGACAGCCGGGATATCGACCCAGTACTTC. Translated: CSVDGTAGISTQYF. The full variable domain, completed using reference TRBV29-1 and TRBJ2-5, is SAVISQKPSRDICQRGTSLTIQCQVDSQVTMMFWYRQQPGQSLTLIATANQGSEATYESGFVIDKFPISRPNLTFSTLTVSNMSPEDSSIYLCSVDGTAGISTQYFGPGTRLLVL.

The V and J genes are TRBV7-9 and TRBJ1-6; D is uncertain. Deletions cut 6 bases from V and 7 bases from J, with 13 bases between. The CDR3 is made up of 14 amino acids. The germline CDR1 and CDR2 sequences are SEHNR and FQNEAQ (reference sequence). The CDR3 region is CASSPDFPNSPLHF. As DNA, the CDR3 is TGTGCCAGCAGTCCGGACTTCCCCAATTCACCCCTCCACTTT.

This chain links TRBV23-1 with TRBJ1-5; D remains unclear. TRBV23-1 is an ORF for which the function is uncertain. Trimming cost V 6 bases and J 0 bases, with 9 bases left between them. CDR3 size: 14 residues. The CDR3 DNA reads TGCGCCAGCAGACGGGAAGATAGCAATCAGCCCCAGCATTTT. As protein: CASRREDSNQPQHF.

V and J are TRBV29-1 and TRBJ2-1, with 9 bases lining up with TRBD2. CDR3 length equals 18 residues. Germline V lookup: CDR1 SQVTM, CDR2 ANQGSEA. V lost 7 bases, J lost 0 bases, and 16 bases stayed unmatched. The CDR3 loop is CSGRGGGRATGSYNEQFF. CDR3 bases: TGCAGCGGTCGTGGGGGCGGGAGGGCAACGGGCTCCTACAATGAGCAGTTCTTC.

This rearrangement joins TRBV7-9 to TRBJ2-5, with TRBD2 matching 9 bases. J was trimmed by 1 base and V by 8 bases; bases with no gene match: 11. Germline loops: CDR1 SEHNR, CDR2 FQNEAQ (reference sequence). CDR3 size: 16 residues. CDR3: CASQRNLAGAQETQYF. DNA of the CDR3: TGTGCCAGCCAACGCAACTTAGCGGGAGCCCAAGAGACCCAGTACTTC. Full variable domain (remainder filled in from reference TRBV7-9 and TRBJ2-5): DTGVSQNPRHKITKRGQNVTFRCDPISEHNRLYWYRQTLGQGPEFLTYFQNEAQLEKSRLLSDRFSAERPKGSFSTLEIQRTEQGDSAMYLCASQRNLAGAQETQYFGPGTRLLVL.

The chain employs TRBV11-2 and TRBJ2-3, with D unclear. The V end lost 0 bases, the J end lost 6 bases, and 7 bases lay between the germline ends. From germline, CDR1 is SGHAT and CDR2 FQNNGV. The CDR3 is 13 amino acids. The CDR3: CASSLEDADTQYF. Written as DNA, the CDR3 is TGTGCCAGCAGCTTAGAAGATGCGGATACGCAGTATTTT.